The source of this TCR beta chain is a study of response to subunit inactivated influenza vaccine. V was trimmed by 6 bases and J by 3 bases, leaving 14 bases between them. The CDR3 is 14 amino acids. CDR1 and CDR2 from the germline V gene are LGHDT and YNNKEL (reference sequence). Study conclusions and caveats: With each seasonal influenza vaccination, the authors suggested, few new T cells are recruited.

TCRdb fed the RT-PCR reads into MiXCR, producing one record per CDR3 protein. This sample has roughly 700,000 distinct CDR3 sequences, with 15% to 18% found just once. This clonotype was seen a handful of times. Its antigen is currently unknown. V gene TRBV3-1 combines with J gene TRBJ1-1; a possible D gene is TRBD1 (6 bases). The sequence derives from a man aged 45-60 years who received an inactivated influenza vaccine. Specimen: PBMCs from blood, collected about 13 days after vaccination. The CDR3 nucleotides are TGTGCCAGCAGGGAACAGGGTGGGCACACTGAAGCTTTCTTT. Its translation: CASREQGGHTEAFF.